This note documents a single T cell receptor beta chain sequence. This entry belongs to a study of blood T cells in healthy people across ages. The authors isolated at least 7 million PBMCs per sample. Trimming pared 8 bases from V and 11 bases from J, leaving 18 bases between. Germline V CDR1 and CDR2: LNHDA, SQIVND (reference sequence). The CDR3 has 13 residues. Through a sample-barcoded 5' primer and a J-beta primer mix, a second PCR was run for roughly 7 to 12 cycles. TCRdb independently ran MiXCR on the 5' RACE reads; one entry per CDR3 protein. In the table there are hundreds of thousands of distinct CDR3 sequences, approximately 30% of which are singletons.

The sequenced sample was blood. V gene TRBV19 combines with J gene TRBJ1-4, with a weak D call TRBD1 (5 bases). The TCR comes from a woman aged 80 or older in good health. CDR3 residues: CASWGTRRRKLFF. Here the CDR3 DNA reads TGTGCCAGTTGGGGGACCCGGCGAAGGAAACTGTTTTTT. The full variable domain, rest sourced from reference TRBV19 and TRBJ1-4, is DGGITQSPKYLFRKEGQNVTLSCEQNLNHDAMYWYRQDPGQGLRLIYYSQIVNDFQKGDIAEGYSVSREKKESFPLTVTSAQKNPTAFYLCASWGTRRRKLFFGSGTQLSVL.